This T cell receptor (beta chain) emerged from a study of T-cell memory formation after mild COVID-19 (dated by TCRdb to the early 2020s). Notes on the research overall: TCR sequence clusters from the two donors were found to be largely donor specific. In a couple of donors, T-cell clones that expanded and contracted after mild COVID-19 were followed by sequencing TCRalpha and TCRbeta repertoires longitudinally. Two young, previously healthy adult volunteers made up the cohort, one male and one female.

PBMCs were isolated by Ficoll-Paque density gradient centrifugation. Broader findings and caveats from the paper: Contracting CD4+ clones turned up mainly in the CM and EM memory subsets, whereas EMRA was where CD8+ clones were enriched. The study covered only two mild cases, and larger cohorts including severe cases with pre-infection samples were considered necessary. Some responding clones were detected in pre-infection memory, which suggested that pre-existing cross-reactive memory T cells had joined the SARS-CoV-2 response. Clones that contracted from day 15 to 85 showed balanced CD4/CD8 phenotypes, whereas a second wave of clones that expanded from day 15 to 37 leaned towards CD4+. SARS-CoV-2 specificity was not confirmed for the second-wave clones peaking on day 37.

TCRdb shows the sequencer as Illumina NovaSeq 6000. TCRalpha and TCRbeta cDNA libraries were constructed by 5'RACE with constant-segment primers, with sample barcodes and unique molecular identifiers being introduced. Trizol reagent was used to extract RNA from every sample. Libraries were amplified in two PCR steps, with a second sample barcode and Illumina TruSeq adapters added in the second step. Libraries were sequenced on an Illumina NovaSeq with 2 x 150 bp paired-end reads. The study's own analysis went as follows. With migec v1.2.7, reads were demultiplexed and then collapsed into UMI-guided consensus sequences. Using mixcr v2.1.11, the UMI consensuses were aligned to TRA and TRB V and J templates and assembled into clonotypes. Expanded or contracted clonotypes were those called significant by both edgeR and NoisET, with noise models trained on biological replicates. edgeR calls used a false discovery rate-adjusted p below 0.01 and a log2 fold-change threshold of 1. As an exploratory analysis of dynamics, max-normalized trajectories of the 1000 most abundant clonotypes were examined by PCA with hierarchical clustering. Separately sequenced CD4+ and CD8+ repertoires were used to assign a CD4 or CD8 phenotype to each responding clone. TCRdb passed the public sequencing reads through fastp at Q25 and MiXCR, retaining productive beta sequences. Entries are consolidated by CDR3 protein sequence, retaining the most common genes and DNA. The V and J calls reflect TCRdb's pipeline rather than the authors' work. This sample has around 500,000 distinct CDR3 sequences in its table, and 18% of those were observed once. The ten largest clones add up to 9% to 15% of the sample.

The table lists this clonotype with many counts. It has no known antigen specificity. No base qualities exist here, and no much larger clone lies one base off it. In the germline V gene, CDR1 corresponds to ENHRY and CDR2 to SYGVKD. V is pared back by 5 bases and J by 0 bases, with 11 bases lying between the germline termini. The cysteine opens and the phenylalanine closes a CDR3 of 14 amino acids. Only the CDR3 region is kept as DNA, spanning 42 bases read in frame from base 1. Sequencing was done on a sample of PBMCs or a T cell subset sorted from them (not recorded which). The sequence was collected from an adult woman who had mild COVID-19 (a few samples of this study predate the infection). The sample titles of this study are shuffled in the database, so cell type and time point are left out; the donor was told from shared clones. The rearranged chain carries TRBV10-3 and TRBJ2-7; no confident D gene assignment can be made. The nucleotide sequence is TGTGCCATCAGTAACGGACCCCCCTCCTACGAGCAGTACTTC. Its protein reads: CAISNGPPSYEQYF.